This entry lists 17 T cell receptor beta chains sequenced from one sample in a study of T-cell memory formation after mild COVID-19. TCRdb called the 5' RACE reads again in MiXCR, with one record for every CDR3 protein. The sample consists of fewer than 350,000 distinct CDR3 sequences, 14% of them appearing once. Sample: PBMCs or a T cell subset sorted from them (not recorded which). The receptors derive from a man in his late teens or twenties who had mild COVID-19 (a few samples of this study predate the infection). Cell type and time point are not known.

This CDR3 is CASSSWGNTGELFF. The CDR3 nucleotides are TGTGCCAGCAGCTCTTGGGGGAACACCGGGGAGCTGTTTTTT. The J gene is TRBJ2-2, the V gene TRBV7-2; the D is unclear. Germline lookup yields CDR1 SGHTA and CDR2 FQGNSA. With 4 bases removed from V and 1 base from J, the gap between germline ends came to 7 bases. This CDR3 is 14 amino acids long.

This clonotype has only one observation. The V gene is TRBV6-2 or TRBV6-3, the J gene TRBJ2-7; D is undetermined. V was trimmed by 2 bases and J by 0 bases, leaving 11 bases between them. The CDR3 runs 15 residues. Germline lookup yields CDR1 MNHEY and CDR2 SVGEGT. CDR3 protein: CASSYGRTSSYEQYF. DNA for the CDR3: TGTGCCAGCAGTTACGGGCGGACGAGCTCCTACGAGCAGTACTTC.

This CDR3 reads CASSQVLWSRDRPTYEQYF. CDR3 coding DNA: TGCGCCAGCAGCCAAGTTCTCTGGTCTAGAGACCGACCGACCTACGAGCAGTACTTC. This chain links TRBV4-3 with TRBJ2-7; D ambiguous. Germline CDR1 is LGHNA and CDR2 is YSLEER. CDR3 size: 19 residues. Trimming stripped 1 base from V and 2 bases from J, with 24 bases between.

This clonotype was picked up a small number of times. V usage is TRBV3-1 and J usage is TRBJ1-5; D uncertain. Germline V gene lookup returns CDR1 LGHDT and CDR2 YNNKEL (reference sequence). Trimming stripped 0 bases from V and 7 bases from J, with 4 bases between. This CDR3 comprises 12 residues. The CDR3 bases are TGTGCCAGCAGCCAAGATCGACAGCCCCAGCATTTT. Protein: CASSQDRQPQHF. The full variable domain, with the rest looked up from reference TRBV3-1 and TRBJ1-5, is DTAVSQTPKYLVTQMGNDKSIKCEQNLGHDTMYWYKQDSKKFLKIMFSYNNKELIINETVPNRFSPKSPDKAHLNLHINSLELGDSAVYFCASSQDRQPQHFGDGTRLSIL.

The rearrangement joins TRBV7-2 to TRBJ1-2; D is ambiguous. CDR3 length equals 13 residues. Per germline, CDR1 SGHTA and CDR2 FQGNSA. V shed 3 bases and J shed 3 bases, with 8 bases lying between them. CDR3 in amino acids: CASSFWGYYGYTF. The DNA of the CDR3 is TGTGCCAGCAGCTTCTGGGGTTACTATGGCTACACCTTC.

The V and J genes are TRBV20-1 and TRBJ2-7; D is undetermined. The germline V gene encodes CDR1 DFQATT and CDR2 SNEGSKA (reference sequence). With 0 bases removed from V and 2 bases from J, the gap between germline ends came to 8 bases. The CDR3 runs to 13 residues. The CDR3 loop is CSARDPGPYEQYF. CDR3 sequence (DNA): TGCAGTGCTAGAGATCCAGGCCCCTACGAGCAGTACTTC.

V is TRBV29-1 and J is TRBJ1-2, with 7 bases aligning to TRBD1. This CDR3 has 12 amino acids. The germline V gene has CDR1 SQVTM and CDR2 ANQGSEA. Trimming cost V 3 bases and J 5 bases; bases outside gene matches: 3. The DNA for the CDR3 is TGCAGCGTTGACAGGGGGAGGTATGGCTACACCTTC. Translation gives CSVDRGRYGYTF.

This clonotype came up a few times. The chain recombines TRBV24-1 with TRBJ2-1; 11 bases agree with TRBD2. The trim removed 4 bases at V and 4 bases at J, leaving 8 bases unmatched. The V gene's germline CDR1 is KGHDR and CDR2 SFDVKD. This CDR3 has 17 residues. The CDR3 protein is CATSEVTSGGPYNEQFF. In nucleotides, the CDR3 is TGTGCCACCAGTGAAGTCACTAGCGGGGGCCCTTACAATGAGCAGTTCTTC.

This clonotype was picked up a small number of times. In nucleotides, the CDR3 is TGTGCCAGCCGGGACAGGGAAGGCCAGCCCCAGCATTTT. It translates to CASRDREGQPQHF. The chain links TRBV6-2 or TRBV6-3 to TRBJ1-5; 9 bases map to TRBD1. CDR3 length equals 13 residues. Germline CDR1 is MNHEY and CDR2 is SVGEGT. Trimming cost V 8 bases and J 7 bases; bases outside gene matches: 6.

This clonotype has a handful of counts. This sequence joins TRBV6-2 or TRBV6-3 and TRBJ2-1; no definite D call. CDR1 is MNHEY and CDR2 is SVGEGT in the germline V gene. The V gene lost 2 bases and the J gene lost 9 bases, with 8 bases spanning the gap. The length of the CDR3 is 12 residues. CDR3 sequence: CASSYTVLEQFF. CDR3 bases: TGTGCCAGCAGTTACACGGTTCTTGAGCAGTTCTTC.

A few counts support this clonotype. The CDR3 protein is CASSVGGTGYQPQHF. The CDR3 DNA is TGTGCCAGCAGCGTAGGTGGGACAGGGTATCAGCCCCAGCATTTT. The chain recombines TRBV9 with TRBJ1-5; TRBD1 agrees at 9 bases. With 0 bases clipped from V and 5 bases from J, the junction kept 3 bases outside the gene matches. Germline-derived CDR1 and CDR2 are SGDLS and YYNGEE. The CDR3 extends over 15 amino acids.

This clonotype has more than one count but fewer than ten. The genes are TRBV5-1 and TRBJ1-4; D is unclear. The germline V gene encodes CDR1 SGHRS and CDR2 YFSETQ. V lost 10 bases and J 12 bases, leaving 10 bases between the germline ends. This CDR3 region has 9 residues. The CDR3, as DNA: TGCGCCGAGGTCGCAGAACTGTTTTTT. Protein product: CAEVAELFF.

There are many counts of this clonotype. This chain uses TRBV7-8 with TRBJ1-2; 9 bases map to TRBD1. Germline V gene data show CDR1 as SGHVS and CDR2 as FQNEAQ. V lost 4 bases, J lost 8 bases, and 11 bases stayed unmatched. The CDR3 covers 15 residues. CDR3: CASSSGDRASYGYTF. The CDR3 DNA is TGTGCCAGCAGCTCAGGGGACAGGGCTAGTTACGGCTACACCTTC.

V and J are TRBV27 and TRBJ1-1; D remains unclear. Germline V gene sequence: CDR1 MNHEY, CDR2 SMNVEV (reference sequence). The CDR3 is 14 amino acids. Trimming pared 5 bases from V and 8 bases from J, leaving 18 bases between. CDR3 in DNA: TGTGCCAGCAGTCCTAACCCCCGGGCCTTCGAAGCTTTCTTT. Protein: CASSPNPRAFEAFF.

V usage is TRBV12-3 or TRBV12-4 and J usage is TRBJ2-1; the D gene is possibly TRBD2 (6 bases). V was cut by 10 bases and J by 6 bases, with 28 bases left in between. The CDR3 loop spans 17 amino acids. The CDR3 loop is CATSQQLPGAGGNEQFF. The CDR3 coding sequence is TGTGCCACCAGCCAGCAGTTACCAGGAGCCGGGGGCAATGAGCAGTTCTTC.

This clonotype was seen more than once but under ten times. This chain joins TRBV6-5 and TRBJ2-3; 13 bases align to TRBD2. CDR1 is MNHEY and CDR2 is SVGAGI in the germline V gene. This CDR3 has 16 residues. V trimming: 6 bases; J trimming: 2 bases; junction bases outside the gene matches: 5. The DNA of the CDR3 is TGTGCCAGCAGACCTACTAGCGGGGGGGCCACAGATACGCAGTATTTT. Protein product: CASRPTSGGATDTQYF.

The chain links TRBV5-1 to TRBJ2-7, with TRBD1 as a possible D gene (6 bases). This CDR3 has 16 amino acids. Looked up from germline, CDR1 is SGHRS and CDR2 is YFSETQ. V was clipped by 0 bases and J by 0 bases, with 13 bases between them. CDR3 coding DNA: TGCGCCAGCAGCTTGGGGTCAGGGGCCCTCTCCTACGAGCAGTACTTC. Translating gives CASSLGSGALSYEQYF.